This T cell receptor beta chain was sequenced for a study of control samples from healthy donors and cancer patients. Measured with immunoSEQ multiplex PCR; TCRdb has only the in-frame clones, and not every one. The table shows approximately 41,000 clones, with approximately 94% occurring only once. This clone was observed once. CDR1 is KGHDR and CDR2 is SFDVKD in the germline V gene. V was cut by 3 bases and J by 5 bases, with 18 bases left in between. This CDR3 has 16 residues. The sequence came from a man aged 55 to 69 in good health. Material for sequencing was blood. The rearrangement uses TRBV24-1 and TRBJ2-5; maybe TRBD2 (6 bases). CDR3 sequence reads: CATSDTLGLGRETQYF. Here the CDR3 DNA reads TGTGCCACCAGTGATACCCTGGGACTGGGGAGGGAGACCCAGTACTTC.